Presented here are 32 T cell receptor beta chains from one specimen sequenced in a study of CD8 T cells in ankylosing spondylitis. A single record per CDR3 protein comes from TCRdb applying MiXCR to the 5' RACE reads. The sample yields about 260,000 distinct CDR3 sequences, 20% seen once. Sequencing was performed on blood, either unsorted or a sorted T cell fraction (not recorded which). The receptors derive from a male donor with ankylosing spondylitis or in good health (not recorded which).

The chain has TRBV6-5 and TRBJ2-1; a possible D gene is TRBD2 (6 bases). Trimming stripped 5 bases from V and 12 bases from J, with 17 bases between. The CDR3 has 13 amino acids. From germline, CDR1 is MNHEY and CDR2 SVGAGI. Here the CDR3 reads CASSNTRNGGQFF. For the CDR3, the DNA is TGTGCCAGCAGTAACACCCGAAACGGGGGGCAGTTCTTC.

The J gene is TRBJ2-5, the V gene TRBV2, with D maybe TRBD1 (5 bases). This CDR3 spans 15 amino acids. V dropped 3 bases and J dropped 2 bases, with 13 bases sitting between them. Germline CDR1 reads SNHLY; CDR2 reads FYNNEI. This CDR3 reads CASSDRADTQETQYF. CDR3 coding DNA: TGTGCCAGCAGTGACAGGGCGGATACACAAGAGACCCAGTACTTC.

This clonotype has only a few counts. The chain joins TRBV6-1 to TRBJ1-5, with TRBD1 matching over 9 bases. Germline lookup yields CDR1 MNHNS and CDR2 SASEGT. The CDR3 runs 16 residues. The J segment lost 6 bases and the V segment lost 5 bases, leaving 11 bases of the junction unmatched. Here the CDR3 DNA reads TGTGCCAGCAGTCTCCCCCGAGGACAGGGGTTTCAGCCCCAGCATTTT. It codes for CASSLPRGQGFQPQHF.

This clonotype was found a few times. The V call is TRBV20-1, the J call TRBJ2-1, with 9 bases identical to TRBD2. The CDR3 extends over 19 amino acids. Germline V gene data show CDR1 as DFQATT and CDR2 as SNEGSKA (reference sequence). With V trimmed by 6 bases and J by 4 bases, 22 bases remained unmatched. The CDR3 coding sequence is TGCAGTGCAACAATCAGATCTGCGGGGGGGCTTAAACATTACAATGAGCAGTTCTTC. It encodes CSATIRSAGGLKHYNEQFF.

The chain carries TRBV20-1 and TRBJ2-3; no clear D gene. The V and J ends lost 5 bases and 3 bases respectively, with 15 bases between them. The CDR3 loop spans 14 amino acids. The germline CDR1 and CDR2 sequences are DFQATT and SNEGSKA (reference sequence). CDR3 nucleotide sequence: TGCAGTGCTCTGAGCGTCCAAGGAACAGATACGCAGTATTTT. It is translated as CSALSVQGTDTQYF.

There are a few counts of this clonotype. The chain employs TRBV20-1 and TRBJ1-4, with D tentatively TRBD1 (5 bases). This CDR3 has 14 residues. CDR1 and CDR2 from the germline V gene are DFQATT and SNEGSKA (reference sequence). With 1 base removed from V and 5 bases from J, the gap between germline ends came to 11 bases. The CDR3 sequence: CSARARANNEKLFF. CDR3 sequence (DNA): TGCAGTGCTAGAGCCAGGGCCAACAATGAAAAACTGTTTTTT.

Only a few counts were recorded for this clonotype. This chain joins TRBV10-3 and TRBJ1-1, with TRBD1 matching 8 bases. Germline loops: CDR1 ENHRY, CDR2 SYGVKD. The CDR3 sequence is 13 residues long. After removal of 10 bases from V and 5 bases from J, the junction contained 9 bases not matched to a gene. CDR3 amino acids: CATTDREWTEAFF. CDR3 nucleotides: TGTGCCACAACGGACAGGGAATGGACTGAAGCTTTCTTT.

The table lists this clonotype with a few counts. The chain employs TRBV18 and TRBJ2-7, with D perhaps TRBD1 or TRBD2 (6 bases each). The CDR3 runs to 15 residues. The germline V gene has CDR1 KGHSH and CDR2 LQKENI. V shed 2 bases and J shed 0 bases, with 11 bases lying between them. CDR3 protein: CASSPRGADSYEQYV. The CDR3 DNA reads TGTGCCAGCTCACCAAGGGGGGCAGACTCCTACGAGCAGTACGTC.

The chain employs TRBV7-2 and TRBJ2-1; 11 nucleotides line up with TRBD2. CDR1 and CDR2 from the germline V gene are SGHTA and FQGNSA. V lost 5 bases and J lost 8; bases outside the gene matches: 5. CDR3 length: 14 amino acids. In DNA form, the CDR3 reads TGTGCCAGCAGCAAGACTAGCGGGGAACATGAGCAGTTCTTC. Protein product: CASSKTSGEHEQFF.

The gene calls are TRBV20-1 and TRBJ2-3; 9 positions match TRBD2. The ends lost 1 base at V and 1 base at J; junction bases unmatched: 6. CDR3 length equals 16 residues. Per the germline V gene, CDR1 is DFQATT and CDR2 is SNEGSKA (reference sequence). CDR3: CSARVVVAGGTDTQYF. The CDR3, as DNA: TGCAGTGCTAGAGTAGTGGTAGCGGGGGGCACAGATACGCAGTATTTT.

There are a few counts of this clonotype. The chain recombines TRBV5-1 with TRBJ2-3, with D possibly matching TRBD2 (6 bases). Germline CDR1 SGHRS, CDR2 YFSETQ. V gave up 4 bases and J gave up 2 bases, with 14 bases separating them. The CDR3 length is 15 residues. The CDR3 DNA reads as TGCGCCAGCAGCCGGGACTCCCTTGACACAGATACGCAGTATTTT. This translates into CASSRDSLDTDTQYF.

The chain joins TRBV24-1 to TRBJ2-3; no clear D gene. Looked up from germline, CDR1 is KGHDR and CDR2 is SFDVKD. Trimming took 3 bases from V and 7 from J, leaving 16 bases between them. CDR3 length: 15 residues. CDR3 bases: TGTGCCACCAGTGATCCCCTGACCCCTCCAAATACGCAGTATTTT. Translation gives CATSDPLTPPNTQYF.

The rearrangement links TRBV29-1 to TRBJ1-2; tentative D call: TRBD1 (5 bases). The CDR3 has 13 amino acids. Trimming shortened V by 4 bases and J by 8 bases, and 17 bases separated the two germline ends. Germline V gene sequence: CDR1 SQVTM, CDR2 ANQGSEA. The CDR3 protein is CSVGLTGARGYTF. In DNA, the CDR3 is TGCAGCGTTGGCCTGACCGGGGCGCGGGGCTACACCTTC.

This clonotype was picked up a small number of times. This chain links TRBV5-1 with TRBJ1-1; D unclear. V dropped 4 bases and J dropped 3 bases, with 16 bases sitting between them. The CDR3 extends over 15 amino acids. The germline V gene encodes CDR1 SGHRS and CDR2 YFSETQ. CDR3 loop: CASSETPGWDTEAFF. The CDR3 DNA is TGCGCCAGCAGCGAAACCCCGGGCTGGGACACTGAAGCTTTCTTT.

This clonotype was detected only a few times. The CDR3 sequence: CSAGRTASNTGELFF. The DNA for the CDR3 is TGCAGCGCTGGTCGGACTGCCTCGAACACCGGGGAGCTGTTTTTT. The chain uses TRBV29-1 and TRBJ2-2, with D possibly being TRBD2 (5 bases). The V end was cut by 7 bases, the J end by 0 bases, with 15 bases between. The CDR3 has 15 amino acids. Germline V gene sequence: CDR1 SQVTM, CDR2 ANQGSEA.

This chain joins TRBV12-3 or TRBV12-4 and TRBJ2-3; weak D call: TRBD1 (6 bases). Trimming cost V 6 bases and J 2 bases, with 12 bases left between them. The CDR3 loop spans 14 amino acids. The CDR3: CASRNRAVTDTQYF. CDR3 DNA: TGTGCCAGCAGAAACAGGGCGGTCACAGATACGCAGTATTTT.

This clonotype was detected ten times or more. This chain links TRBV29-1 with TRBJ2-1; 8 positions match TRBD1. This CDR3 comprises 12 residues. V was pared by 7 bases and J by 5 bases, with 4 bases of the junction left unmatched. Per the germline V gene, CDR1 is SQVTM and CDR2 is ANQGSEA. The CDR3 protein is CSGGQGHNEQFF. The CDR3 nucleotides are TGCAGCGGTGGACAGGGCCACAATGAGCAGTTCTTC.

This clonotype has at least ten counts. The chain uses TRBV7-6 and TRBJ1-5; D might be TRBD1 (5 bases). V was trimmed by 5 bases and J by 6 bases, leaving 11 bases between them. This CDR3 region has 13 residues. Germline V lookup: CDR1 SGHVS, CDR2 FNYEAQ. The CDR3 sequence is CASSPGAFQPQHF. CDR3 bases: TGTGCCAGCAGCCCCGGGGCGTTTCAGCCCCAGCATTTT.

The chain is built from TRBV5-5 and TRBJ1-4; D is ambiguous. Trimming shortened V by 4 bases and J by 3 bases, and 13 bases separated the two germline ends. This CDR3 has 15 residues. The germline V gene has CDR1 SGHKS and CDR2 YYEKEE (reference sequence). In DNA, the CDR3 is TGTGCCAGCAGCGGCGTCAGAGGCTCTAATGAAAAACTGTTTTTT. Translating it yields CASSGVRGSNEKLFF.

The chain joins TRBV12-3 or TRBV12-4 to TRBJ1-3; D is undetermined. V lost 6 bases and J 1 base, leaving 13 bases between the germline ends. CDR3 length equals 15 residues. The CDR3 reads CASSRYLGSGNTIYF. The CDR3 coding sequence is TGTGCCAGCAGCCGTTACCTAGGGTCTGGAAACACCATATATTTT.

This clonotype was counted a few times. The chain links TRBV7-6 to TRBJ2-2; D ambiguous. V lost 1 base, J lost 6 bases, and 12 bases lay in between. Germline CDR1 and CDR2: SGHVS and FNYEAQ. There are 15 residues in the CDR3. The CDR3 DNA reads as TGTGCCAGCAGCTTAGTGGCCAACACACCCGGGGAGCTGTTTTTT. Translating gives CASSLVANTPGELFF.

This sequence joins TRBV2 and TRBJ1-6; TRBD1 is a possible D gene (6 bases). CDR3 size: 14 residues. Germline V gene sequence: CDR1 SNHLY, CDR2 FYNNEI. V dropped 5 bases and J dropped 10 bases, with 15 bases sitting between them. Written as DNA, the CDR3 is TGTGCCAGCAGTCCGGACAGAGGCGGCTCACCCCTCCACTTT. As protein: CASSPDRGGSPLHF. The variable domain in full, with the rest retrieved from reference TRBV2 and TRBJ1-6, is EPEVTQTPSHQVTQMGQEVILRCVPISNHLYFYWYRQILGQKVEFLVSFYNNEISEKSEIFDDQFSVERPDGSNFTLKIRSTKLEDSAMYFCASSPDRGGSPLHFGNGTRLTVT.

The J gene is TRBJ2-5, the V gene TRBV12-3 or TRBV12-4; D gene unclear. Trimming pared 3 bases from V and 1 base from J, leaving 9 bases between. The CDR3 is 14 residues long. The CDR3 loop reads CASSFYRLQETQYF. Here the CDR3 DNA reads TGTGCCAGCAGTTTTTACAGACTCCAAGAGACCCAGTACTTC.

This clonotype was seen a handful of times. V is TRBV18 and J is TRBJ2-1; 11 positions agree with TRBD2. Germline V gene lookup returns CDR1 KGHSH and CDR2 LQKENI. The CDR3 is 16 amino acids. V gave up 2 bases and J gave up 3 bases; unmatched junction bases: 3. The CDR3, as DNA: TGTGCCAGCTCACCAGAGGGACTAGCGGTCTACAATGAGCAGTTCTTC. Translation gives CASSPEGLAVYNEQFF.

The chain uses TRBV5-1 and TRBJ2-1, with D tentatively TRBD1 or TRBD2 (5 bases each). There are 16 residues in the CDR3. The germline V and J ends were trimmed by 4 bases and 4 bases, with 18 bases remaining between them. Looked up from germline, CDR1 is SGHRS and CDR2 is YFSETQ. The CDR3 DNA reads as TGCGCCAGCAGCCTCCGAGCAGGGTCGGGATACAATGAGCAGTTCTTC. Protein sequence: CASSLRAGSGYNEQFF. The full variable domain, its missing parts supplied by reference TRBV5-1 and TRBJ2-1, is KAGVTQTPRYLIKTRGQQVTLSCSPISGHRSVSWYQQTPGQGLQFLFEYFSETQRNKGNFPGRFSGRQFSNSRSEMNVSTLELGDSALYLCASSLRAGSGYNEQFFGPGTRLTVL.

This clonotype was detected ten times or more. V usage is TRBV20-1 and J usage is TRBJ1-6; 9 bases map to TRBD1. This CDR3 comprises 16 residues. Per germline, CDR1 DFQATT and CDR2 SNEGSKA (reference sequence). Losses at the gene ends were 1 base for V and 3 bases for J; bases not matched to a gene: 4. The CDR3 DNA reads as TGCAGTGCTAGAGGACAGGGGGGAATCTATAATTCACCCCTCCACTTT. Translation gives CSARGQGGIYNSPLHF.

This clonotype occurred a few times. The V call is TRBV15, the J call TRBJ2-5, with D perhaps TRBD1 (6 bases). The CDR3 contains 15 residues. Deletions cut 9 bases from V and 2 bases from J, with 19 bases between. The V gene's germline CDR1 is LNHNV and CDR2 YYDKDF (reference sequence). DNA for the CDR3: TGTGCCACGACCGCCGGCGGCAGGGGACAAGAGACCCAGTACTTC. Translating gives CATTAGGRGQETQYF.

The V gene is TRBV28, the J gene TRBJ2-5; D remains ambiguous. The V end lost 6 bases, the J end lost 6 bases, and 17 bases lay between the germline ends. The CDR3 runs 14 residues. CDR1 and CDR2 from the germline V gene are MDHEN and SYDVKM. DNA for the CDR3: TGTGCCAGCAGGTTAAATGTGATTCCGAAGACCCAGTACTTC. Amino acids: CASRLNVIPKTQYF.

This clonotype was counted a few times. The V call is TRBV7-3, the J call TRBJ2-5; D is unresolved. Trimming cost V 0 bases and J 4 bases, with 12 bases left between them. CDR1 is SGHTA, CDR2 FQGTGA, per germline. This CDR3 spans 15 amino acids. CDR3 nucleotide sequence: TGTGCCAGCAGCTTAACAGGTGCCAATGGAGAGACCCAGTACTTC. This encodes CASSLTGANGETQYF.

This chain uses TRBV20-1 with TRBJ2-7; weak D call: TRBD2 (6 bases). The V and J ends lost 0 bases and 2 bases respectively, with 20 bases between them. The CDR3 has 17 amino acids. CDR1 and CDR2 from the germline V gene are DFQATT and SNEGSKA (reference sequence). The CDR3 protein is CSARDSMGRLDTYEQYV. DNA for the CDR3: TGCAGTGCTAGAGATAGCATGGGGAGGTTAGACACCTACGAGCAGTACGTC.

The J gene is TRBJ1-4, the V gene TRBV20-1; 9 nucleotides line up with TRBD1. Germline V CDR1 and CDR2: DFQATT, SNEGSKA (reference sequence). The CDR3 runs to 14 residues. Trimming cost V 2 bases and J 8 bases; bases outside gene matches: 6. This CDR3 is CSARRTGAGEKLFF. The DNA of the CDR3 is TGCAGTGCTAGAAGGACAGGGGCCGGCGAAAAACTGTTTTTT.

Here the CDR3 reads CASSPPTSGGSETQYF. As DNA, the CDR3 is TGTGCCAGCAGCCCACCGACTAGCGGGGGGTCGGAGACCCAGTACTTC. This chain uses TRBV6-1 with TRBJ2-5; TRBD2 agrees at 13 bases. Germline values: CDR1 MNHNS, CDR2 SASEGT. With V trimmed by 6 bases and J by 5 bases, 9 bases remained unmatched. This CDR3 has 16 residues.